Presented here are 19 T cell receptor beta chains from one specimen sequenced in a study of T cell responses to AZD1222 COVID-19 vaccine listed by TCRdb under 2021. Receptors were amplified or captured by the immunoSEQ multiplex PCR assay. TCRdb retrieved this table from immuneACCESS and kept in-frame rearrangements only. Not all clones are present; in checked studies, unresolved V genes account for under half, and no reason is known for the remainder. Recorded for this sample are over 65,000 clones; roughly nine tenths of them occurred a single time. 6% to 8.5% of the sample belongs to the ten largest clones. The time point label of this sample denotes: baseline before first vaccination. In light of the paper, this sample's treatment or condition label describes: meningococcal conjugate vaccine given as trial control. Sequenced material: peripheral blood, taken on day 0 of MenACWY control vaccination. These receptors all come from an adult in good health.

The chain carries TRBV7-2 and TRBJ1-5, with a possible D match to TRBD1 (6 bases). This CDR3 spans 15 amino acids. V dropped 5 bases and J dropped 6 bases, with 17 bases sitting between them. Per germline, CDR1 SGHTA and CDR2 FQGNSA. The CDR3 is CASSKTGNQGQPQHF. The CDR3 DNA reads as TGTGCCAGCAGCAAGACAGGAAATCAGGGTCAGCCCCAGCATTTT.

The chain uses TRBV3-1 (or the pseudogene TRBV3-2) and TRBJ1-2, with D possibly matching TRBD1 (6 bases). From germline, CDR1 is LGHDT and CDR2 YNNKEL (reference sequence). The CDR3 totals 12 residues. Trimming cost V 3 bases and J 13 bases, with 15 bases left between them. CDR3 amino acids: CASSHPPGESTF. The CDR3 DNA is TGTGCCAGCAGCCATCCCCCAGGGGAAAGCACCTTC.

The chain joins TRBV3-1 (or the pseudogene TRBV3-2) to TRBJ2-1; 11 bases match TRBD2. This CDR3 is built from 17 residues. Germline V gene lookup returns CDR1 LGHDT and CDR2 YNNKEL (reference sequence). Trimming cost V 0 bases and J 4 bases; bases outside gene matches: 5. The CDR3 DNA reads TGTGCCAGCAGCCAAGATGCAGGACTAGCGGGTTACAATGAGCAGTTCTTC. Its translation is CASSQDAGLAGYNEQFF.

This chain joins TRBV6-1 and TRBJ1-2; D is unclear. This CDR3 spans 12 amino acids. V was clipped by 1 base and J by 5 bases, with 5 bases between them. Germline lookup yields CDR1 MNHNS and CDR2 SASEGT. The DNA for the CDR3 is TGTGCCAGCAGTGAAGACAATTATGGCTACACCTTC. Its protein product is CASSEDNYGYTF.

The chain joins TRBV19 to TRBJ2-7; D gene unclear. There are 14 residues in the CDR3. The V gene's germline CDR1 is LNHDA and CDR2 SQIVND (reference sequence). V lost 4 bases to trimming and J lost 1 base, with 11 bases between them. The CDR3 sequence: CASSRVVGSYEQYF. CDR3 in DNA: TGTGCCAGTAGTAGAGTCGTAGGTTCCTACGAGCAGTACTTC.

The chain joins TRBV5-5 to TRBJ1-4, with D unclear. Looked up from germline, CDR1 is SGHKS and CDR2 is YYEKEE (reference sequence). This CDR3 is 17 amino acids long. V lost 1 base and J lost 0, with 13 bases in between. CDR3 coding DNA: TGTGCCAGCAGCTTGTGGGCAGCGAGTGCAACTAATGAAAAACTGTTTTTT. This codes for CASSLWAASATNEKLFF. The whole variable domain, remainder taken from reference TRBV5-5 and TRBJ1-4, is DAGVTQSPTHLIKTRGQQVTLRCSPISGHKSVSWYQQVLGQGPQFIFQYYEKEERGRGNFPDRFSARQFPNYSSELNVNALLLGDSALYLCASSLWAASATNEKLFFGSGTQLSVL.

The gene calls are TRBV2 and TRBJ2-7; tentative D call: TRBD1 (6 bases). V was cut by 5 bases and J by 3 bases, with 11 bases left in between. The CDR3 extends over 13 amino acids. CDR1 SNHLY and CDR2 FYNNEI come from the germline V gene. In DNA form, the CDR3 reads TGTGCCAGCAGTTCAGGGGAAAACTACGAGCAGTACTTC. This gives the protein CASSSGENYEQYF.

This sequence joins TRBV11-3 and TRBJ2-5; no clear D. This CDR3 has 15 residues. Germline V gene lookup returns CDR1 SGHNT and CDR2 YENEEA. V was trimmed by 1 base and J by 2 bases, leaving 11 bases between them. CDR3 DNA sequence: TGTGCCAGCAGCTTAGGGTGGGGAACACAAGAGACCCAGTACTTC. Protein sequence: CASSLGWGTQETQYF.

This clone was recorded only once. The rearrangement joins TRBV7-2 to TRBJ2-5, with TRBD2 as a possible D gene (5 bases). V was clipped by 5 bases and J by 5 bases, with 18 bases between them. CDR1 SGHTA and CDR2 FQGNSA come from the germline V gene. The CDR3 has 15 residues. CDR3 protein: CASSDRGTSGETQYF. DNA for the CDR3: TGTGCCAGCAGCGACCGGGGTACCTCGGGGGAGACCCAGTACTTC.

The CDR3: CASSWTGENTEAFF. CDR3 nucleotide sequence: TGCGCCAGCAGTTGGACAGGGGAGAACACTGAAGCTTTCTTT. This chain links TRBV10-2 with TRBJ1-1, with 9 bases identical to TRBD1. CDR3 length: 14 residues. Germline values: CDR1 WSHSY, CDR2 SAAADI. V lost 5 bases to trimming and J lost 1 base; unmatched junction nucleotides: 2.

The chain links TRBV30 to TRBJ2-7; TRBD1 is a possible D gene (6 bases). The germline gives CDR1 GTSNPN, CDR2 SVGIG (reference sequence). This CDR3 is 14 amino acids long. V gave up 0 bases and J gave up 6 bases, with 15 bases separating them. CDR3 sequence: CAWSVQAWGLEQYF. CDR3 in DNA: TGTGCCTGGAGTGTACAGGCTTGGGGGCTCGAGCAGTACTTC.

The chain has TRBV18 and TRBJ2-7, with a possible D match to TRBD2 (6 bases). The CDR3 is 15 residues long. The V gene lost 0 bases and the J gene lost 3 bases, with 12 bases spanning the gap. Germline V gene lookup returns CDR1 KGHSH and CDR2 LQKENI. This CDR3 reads CASSPPTRGNYEQYF. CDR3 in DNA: TGTGCCAGCTCACCACCCACTCGCGGGAACTACGAGCAGTACTTC. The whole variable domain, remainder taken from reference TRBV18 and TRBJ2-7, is NAGVMQNPRHLVRRRGQEARLRCSPMKGHSHVYWYRQLPEEGLKFMVYLQKENIIDESGMPKERFSAEFPKEGPSILRIQQVVRGDSAAYFCASSPPTRGNYEQYFGPGTRLTVT.

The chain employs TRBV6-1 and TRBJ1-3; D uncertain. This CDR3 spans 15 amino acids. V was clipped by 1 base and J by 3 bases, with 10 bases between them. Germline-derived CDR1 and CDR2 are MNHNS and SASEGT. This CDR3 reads CASSEDRAFGNTIYF. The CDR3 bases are TGTGCCAGCAGTGAAGACCGGGCTTTTGGAAACACCATATATTTT.

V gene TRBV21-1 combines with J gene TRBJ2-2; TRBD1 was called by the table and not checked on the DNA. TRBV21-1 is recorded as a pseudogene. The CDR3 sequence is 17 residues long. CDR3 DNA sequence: TGTGCCAGCAGCCTGGGACAGGGGGCGCGGGACACCGGGGAGCTGTTTTTT. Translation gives CASSLGQGARDTGELFF.

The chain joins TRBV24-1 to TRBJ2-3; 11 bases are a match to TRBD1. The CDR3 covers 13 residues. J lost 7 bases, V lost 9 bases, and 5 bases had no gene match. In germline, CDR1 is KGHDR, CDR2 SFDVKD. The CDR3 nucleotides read TGTGCCACCGCCGGGACAGGGGGGAATACGCAGTATTTT. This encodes CATAGTGGNTQYF.

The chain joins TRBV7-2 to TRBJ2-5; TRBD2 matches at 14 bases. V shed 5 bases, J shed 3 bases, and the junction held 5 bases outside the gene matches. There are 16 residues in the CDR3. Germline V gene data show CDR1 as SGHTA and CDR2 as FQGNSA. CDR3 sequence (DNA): TGTGCCAGCAGCCCCGGGGGACTAGCGGGGGAAGAGACCCAGTACTTC. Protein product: CASSPGGLAGEETQYF.

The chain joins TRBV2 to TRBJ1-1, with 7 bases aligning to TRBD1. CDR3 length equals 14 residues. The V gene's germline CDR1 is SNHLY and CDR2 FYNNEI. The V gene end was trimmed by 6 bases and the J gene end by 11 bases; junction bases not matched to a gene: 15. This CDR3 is CASRPDLIQGFAFF. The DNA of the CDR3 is TGTGCCAGCAGACCCGATTTAATACAGGGGTTTGCTTTCTTT. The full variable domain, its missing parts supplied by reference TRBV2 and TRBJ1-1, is EPEVTQTPSHQVTQMGQEVILRCVPISNHLYFYWYRQILGQKVEFLVSFYNNEISEKSEIFDDQFSVERPDGSNFTLKIRSTKLEDSAMYFCASRPDLIQGFAFFGQGTRLTVV.

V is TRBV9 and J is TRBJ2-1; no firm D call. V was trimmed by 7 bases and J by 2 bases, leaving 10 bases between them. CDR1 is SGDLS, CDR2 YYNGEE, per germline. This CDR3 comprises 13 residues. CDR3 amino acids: CASGKDTYNEQFF. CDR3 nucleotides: TGTGCCAGCGGCAAAGACACCTACAATGAGCAGTTCTTC.

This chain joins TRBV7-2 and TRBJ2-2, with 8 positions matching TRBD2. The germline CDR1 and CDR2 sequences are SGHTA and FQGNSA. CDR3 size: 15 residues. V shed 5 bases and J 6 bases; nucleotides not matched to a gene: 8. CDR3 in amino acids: CASSPGTSSAGELFF. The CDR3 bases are TGTGCCAGCAGCCCTGGGACTAGTAGTGCCGGGGAGCTGTTTTTT.